This section outlines one TCR beta chain sequence together with its context. This sample was included in a study of shared clonotypes between healthy human individuals. The data were produced by immunoSEQ multiplex PCR, yet TCRdb's version contains in-frame clones alone and is incomplete. The table records roughly 2,300,000 clones, around 92% of them present only once. Trimming left V 1 base short and J 4 bases short, with 14 bases between. The CDR3 consists of 16 residues. CDR1 is KGHSH and CDR2 is LQKENI in the germline V gene. This sequence was found in a young man in good health. Some clones in this sample may be carry-over from other donors' samples. Material for sequencing was naive CD4+ T cells from PBMCs. Subset specified: CD45RA+ positively selected. The rearrangement links TRBV18 to TRBJ1-3; a possible D gene is TRBD1 (5 bases). The CDR3 loop is CASSPLLRGGGNTIYF. CDR3 DNA: TGTGCCAGCTCACCACTTCTCCGCGGGGGGGGAAACACCATATATTTT.